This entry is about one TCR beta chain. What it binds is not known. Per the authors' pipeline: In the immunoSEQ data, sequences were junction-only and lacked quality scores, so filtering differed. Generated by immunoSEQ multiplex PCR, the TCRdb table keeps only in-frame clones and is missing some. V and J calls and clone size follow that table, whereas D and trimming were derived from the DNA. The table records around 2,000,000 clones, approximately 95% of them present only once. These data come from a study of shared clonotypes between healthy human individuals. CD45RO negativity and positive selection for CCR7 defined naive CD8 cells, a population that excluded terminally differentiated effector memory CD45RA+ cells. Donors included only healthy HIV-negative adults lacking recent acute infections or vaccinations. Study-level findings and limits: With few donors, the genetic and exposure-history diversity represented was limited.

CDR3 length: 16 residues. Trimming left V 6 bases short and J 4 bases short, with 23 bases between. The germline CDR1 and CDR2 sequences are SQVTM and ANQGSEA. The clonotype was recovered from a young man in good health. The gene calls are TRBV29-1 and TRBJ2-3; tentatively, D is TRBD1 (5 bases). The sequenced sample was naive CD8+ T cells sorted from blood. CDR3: CSVQQTGLRAADTQYF. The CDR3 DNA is TGCAGCGTCCAACAAACAGGTCTTAGGGCCGCAGATACGCAGTATTTT.